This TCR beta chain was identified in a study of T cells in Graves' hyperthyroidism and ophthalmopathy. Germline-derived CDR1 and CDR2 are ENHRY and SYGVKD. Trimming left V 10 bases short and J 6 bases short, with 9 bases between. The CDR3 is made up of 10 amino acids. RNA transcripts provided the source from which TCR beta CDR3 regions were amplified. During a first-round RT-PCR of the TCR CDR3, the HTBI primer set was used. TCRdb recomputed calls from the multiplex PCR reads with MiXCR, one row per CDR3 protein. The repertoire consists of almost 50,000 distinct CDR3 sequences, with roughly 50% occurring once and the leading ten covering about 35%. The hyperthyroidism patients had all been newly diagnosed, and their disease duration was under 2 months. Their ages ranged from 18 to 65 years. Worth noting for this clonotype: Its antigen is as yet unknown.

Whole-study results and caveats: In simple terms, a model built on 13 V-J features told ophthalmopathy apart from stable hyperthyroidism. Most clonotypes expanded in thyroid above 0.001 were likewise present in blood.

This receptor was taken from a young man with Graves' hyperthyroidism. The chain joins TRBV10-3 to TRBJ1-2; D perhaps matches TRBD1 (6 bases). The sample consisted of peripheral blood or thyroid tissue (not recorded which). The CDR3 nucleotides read TGTGCCACGGGGACAAATGGCTACACCTTC. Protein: CATGTNGYTF.